One and the same sample provided the 3 T cell receptor beta chains below, sequenced in a study of shared clonotypes between healthy human individuals. The protocol was immunoSEQ multiplex PCR, while the TCRdb copy is restricted to in-frame clones and leaves out a portion. This sample has a few hundred thousand clones, with approximately 65% found just once. Sample: memory CD4+ T cells sorted from blood. Subset here: CD45RA-negative fraction. The receptors were gathered from a man aged 25-40 years in good health.

The chain employs TRBV18 and TRBJ2-3; a possible D gene is TRBD1 (5 bases). The germline V gene has CDR1 KGHSH and CDR2 LQKENI. V lost 3 bases and J lost 4, with 11 bases in between. The CDR3 consists of 14 residues. The CDR3 DNA reads as TGTGCCAGCTCACCGGGGCTTGATCCAGATACGCAGTATTTT. It yields the protein CASSPGLDPDTQYF.

This chain uses TRBV29-1 with TRBJ2-1; 8 nucleotides align to TRBD2. CDR1 is SQVTM, CDR2 ANQGSEA, per germline. This CDR3 spans 13 amino acids. Trimming at V came to 5 bases and at J to 9 bases, leaving 9 bases not matched to a gene. CDR3 bases: TGCAGCGTTAGACTAGCCGGGGGGGGTGAGCAGTTCTTC. Protein product: CSVRLAGGGEQFF.

V usage is TRBV28 and J usage is TRBJ2-3; D gene uncertain. In germline, CDR1 is MDHEN, CDR2 SYDVKM. V was clipped by 6 bases and J by 4 bases, with 20 bases between them. The CDR3 totals 16 residues. The CDR3 is CASSTSWGGGADTQYF. The CDR3 DNA sequence: TGTGCCAGCAGCACCTCCTGGGGTGGTGGGGCAGATACGCAGTATTTT.